Shown below are 13 T cell receptor beta chains from a single sample sequenced in a study of cytomegalovirus exposure and HLA in healthy donors. The primer mix had 60 Vbeta and 13 Jbeta primers. Clones were read by immunoSEQ multiplex PCR, and TCRdb kept only the in-frame ones, dropping some. The repertoire holds 46,000 or so clones, with under 70% as singletons. The material sequenced was PBMCs. The receptors here all came from a man in his fifties or sixties in good health and CMV-seropositive.

V and J are TRBV7-9 and TRBJ2-3; TRBD2 agrees at 13 bases. CDR3 size: 17 residues. CDR1 SEHNR and CDR2 FQNEAQ come from the germline V gene (reference sequence). J was trimmed by 1 base and V by 5 bases; bases with no gene match: 6. The CDR3 sequence: CASSLEGLAGGTDTQYF. The CDR3 DNA reads as TGTGCCAGCAGCCTCGAAGGACTAGCGGGAGGCACAGATACGCAGTATTTT.

V and J are TRBV18 and TRBJ2-1; maybe TRBD2 (5 bases). V dropped 1 base and J dropped 7 bases, with 5 bases sitting between them. CDR1 is KGHSH and CDR2 is LQKENI in the germline V gene. The CDR3 covers 12 residues. This CDR3 reads CASSPRENEQFF. Here the CDR3 DNA reads TGTGCCAGCTCACCACGGGAGAATGAGCAGTTCTTC.

This clone showed up just a few times. The chain carries TRBV28 and TRBJ2-7; D perhaps matches TRBD1 (7 bases). The germline gives CDR1 MDHEN, CDR2 SYDVKM. The CDR3 consists of 13 residues. V lost 7 bases to trimming and J lost 5 bases, with 15 bases between them. The CDR3 loop is CASKIPGGHEQYF. CDR3 DNA: TGTGCCAGCAAAATACCAGGGGGGCACGAGCAGTACTTC.

This clone was detected a few times. This CDR3 reads CSVGRDTSGGEQFF. The CDR3 nucleotides are TGCAGCGTTGGGAGGGACACTTCGGGGGGGGAGCAGTTCTTC. The gene calls are TRBV29-1 and TRBJ2-1, with 8 bases matching TRBD2. From germline, CDR1 is SQVTM and CDR2 ANQGSEA. With V trimmed by 4 bases and J by 10 bases, 12 bases remained unmatched. This CDR3 contains 14 residues.

This clone was recorded once. The rearrangement links TRBV5-1 to TRBJ2-7, with 10 nucleotides matching TRBD1. Germline loops: CDR1 SGHRS, CDR2 YFSETQ. The V and J ends lost 3 bases and 7 bases, in that order; junction bases with no gene match: 10. There are 15 residues in the CDR3. The CDR3 DNA sequence: TGCGCCAGCAGCTGGGCCGGGACAGGGGCAGGGGAGCAGTACTTC. Translation gives CASSWAGTGAGEQYF.

The chain has TRBV11-2 and TRBJ2-2, with 14 bases aligning to TRBD2. This CDR3 spans 19 amino acids. The germline CDR1 and CDR2 sequences are SGHAT and FQNNGV. Trimming took 5 bases from V and 6 from J; bases not matched to a gene: 14. The chain's CDR3 is CASSPRTSGRSSLSGELFF. DNA for the CDR3: TGTGCCAGCAGCCCCCGGACTAGCGGGAGGTCTTCCCTGTCCGGGGAGCTGTTTTTT.

The genes are TRBV19 and TRBJ2-5; possible D gene TRBD2, 7 bases. Trimming took 3 bases from V and 5 from J, leaving 16 bases between them. The CDR3 sequence is 15 residues long. Germline V gene lookup returns CDR1 LNHDA and CDR2 SQIVND (reference sequence). CDR3 in DNA: TGTGCCAGTAGTATGATCCAGGGGAGGGGGGAGACCCAGTACTTC. Translating gives CASSMIQGRGETQYF.

V gene TRBV7-9 combines with J gene TRBJ2-1; TRBD2 aligns across 9 bases. V shed 4 bases, J shed 0 bases, and the junction held 7 bases outside the gene matches. CDR3 length equals 17 residues. The V gene's germline CDR1 is SEHNR and CDR2 FQNEAQ (reference sequence). The CDR3 DNA sequence: TGTGCCAGCAGCTCTACGACTAGCGGAAGCTCCTACAATGAGCAGTTCTTC. Its protein product is CASSSTTSGSSYNEQFF.

This clone was detected a few times. The chain is built from TRBV7-8 and TRBJ2-1; 7 bases map to TRBD2. Germline V gene lookup returns CDR1 SGHVS and CDR2 FQNEAQ. J lost 8 bases, V lost 4 bases, and 17 bases had no gene match. This CDR3 comprises 17 residues. The CDR3 spells CASSSFYERDFSDEQFF. CDR3 nucleotide sequence: TGTGCCAGCAGCTCCTTTTATGAGCGGGACTTTTCCGATGAGCAGTTCTTC.

DNA for the CDR3: TGTGCCAGCAGCCTAGGGACTAGCCACTACGAGCAGTACTTC. Its protein is CASSLGTSHYEQYF. J is TRBJ2-7 and V is TRBV7-2, with 9 bases aligning to TRBD2. The ends lost 5 bases at V and 3 bases at J; junction bases unmatched: 5. CDR1 and CDR2 from the germline V gene are SGHTA and FQGNSA. This CDR3 is built from 14 residues.

This clone has just one count. The gene calls are TRBV7-2 and TRBJ2-2, with 8 bases identical to TRBD1. The CDR3 extends over 13 amino acids. Looked up from germline, CDR1 is SGHTA and CDR2 is FQGNSA. V lost 5 bases, J lost 8 bases, and 4 bases stayed unmatched. CDR3 DNA: TGTGCCAGCAGCGCGGACAGGGTGGGGGAGCTGTTTTTT. Its translation: CASSADRVGELFF.

DNA for the CDR3: TGTGCCAGCAGCTTAGCGGCAGGGGATACATACGAGCAGTACTTC. Translating gives CASSLAAGDTYEQYF. The chain recombines TRBV7-9 with TRBJ2-7; weak D call: TRBD1 (6 bases). This CDR3 has 15 amino acids. Per germline, CDR1 SEHNR and CDR2 FQNEAQ (reference sequence). Trimming left V 0 bases short and J 4 bases short, with 13 bases between. The full variable domain, rest sourced from reference TRBV7-9 and TRBJ2-7, is DTGVSQNPRHKITKRGQNVTFRCDPISEHNRLYWYRQTLGQGPEFLTYFQNEAQLEKSRLLSDRFSAERPKGSFSTLEIQRTEQGDSAMYLCASSLAAGDTYEQYFGPGTRLTVT.

The chain is built from TRBV7-2 and TRBJ2-7; TRBD1 might be the D (5 bases). The V and J ends lost 1 base and 2 bases respectively, with 9 bases between them. The CDR3 extends over 14 amino acids. Germline assignment: CDR1 SGHTA and CDR2 FQGNSA. The CDR3 DNA reads TGTGCCAGCAGCTTAGGGGGCCCCGCCTACGAGCAGTACTTC. It encodes CASSLGGPAYEQYF. Full variable domain (rest looked up from reference TRBV7-2 and TRBJ2-7): GAGVSQSPSNKVTEKGKDVELRCDPISGHTALYWYRQSLGQGLEFLIYFQGNSAPDKSGLPSDRFSAERTGGSVSTLTIQRTQQEDSAVYLCASSLGGPAYEQYFGPGTRLTVT.